This T cell receptor (beta chain) comes out of a study of cytomegalovirus exposure and HLA in healthy donors. Primers for the PCR totalled 60 Vbeta and 13 Jbeta. Libraries were prepared by immunoSEQ multiplex PCR; TCRdb keeps only in-frame clonotypes and omits some of them. In all, the sample yields 130,000 or so clones. Unrecorded immune exposures were likely, despite nominal health at sampling. V was shortened by 4 bases and J by 4 bases, with 10 bases between the two germline ends. The CDR3 is made up of 13 amino acids. Germline CDR1 and CDR2: MNHNS and SASEGT. The chain employs TRBV6-1 and TRBJ1-2, with D uncertain. This clonotype originated in a woman in her thirties or forties in good health and CMV-seronegative. Sequencing input: PBMCs. CDR3 sequence (DNA): TGTGCCAGCAGTGCAACAGAGAGCTATGGCTACACCTTC. This sequence encodes CASSATESYGYTF.